Listed below are T cell receptor beta chains from one sample, sequenced in a study of blood T cell repertoires in COVID-19. TCRdb keeps only in-frame clones here, not all; method: immunoSEQ multiplex PCR. This table has about 170,000 clones, 83% appearing once. The sequenced sample was PBMCs or T cells enriched from blood (not recorded which). The receptors here all came from a woman between 50 and 59 years old who had recovered from COVID-19. Both conserved end residues are part of each CDR3. The order of the fields is D gene, V gene, J gene, clone size, CDR3 DNA, CDR3 protein. A D gene is named only where the DNA matches it firmly. Clone size is not always given. Where it is, it says once, few, many or a class for expanded clones.

.	TRBV7-3	TRBJ2-3	.	TGTGCCAGCAGCTTAGGGCAGATCACAGATACGCAGTATTTT	CASSLGQITDTQYF
.	TRBV5-1	TRBJ1-6	.	TGCGCCAGCAGCCCCACGACACAGGAACGCGCCTATAATTCACCCCTCCACTTT	CASSPTTQERAYNSPLHF
.	TRBV5-6	TRBJ1-1	.	TGTGCCAGCAGCCTGCGGGGGACTGAAGCTTTCTTT	CASSLRGTEAFF
TRBD1	TRBV3-1/TRBV3-2	TRBJ1-2	.	TGTGCCAGCACCTTCAATGGACAGGGGGGATTTAACTATGGCTACACCTTC	CASTFNGQGGFNYGYTF
TRBD1	TRBV27	TRBJ2-3	.	TGTGCCAGCAGAGTACCGGGACAGGGCGCAGATACGCAGTATTTT	CASRVPGQGADTQYF
.	TRBV5-6	TRBJ1-4	.	TGTGCCAGCAGCTTGGGAGGGGGAGCGGATGAAAAACTGTTTTTT	CASSLGGGADEKLFF
TRBD1	TRBV6-1	TRBJ2-5	.	TGTGCCAGCAGTGAAGCAACAGGGGGCGCGGAGACCCAGTACTTC	CASSEATGGAETQYF
TRBD1	TRBV5-1	TRBJ1-6	once	TGCGCCAGCAGCTTAGGGGACAGCTATAATTCACCCCTCCACTTT	CASSLGDSYNSPLHF
.	TRBV30	TRBJ1-1	.	TGTGCCTGGGCTCCGCAGGGACTAGGTGAAGCTTTCTTT	CAWAPQGLGEAFF
.	TRBV27	TRBJ2-4	.	TGTGCCAGCAGTTTATCCGGGGTAGCCAAAAACATTCAGTACTTC	CASSLSGVAKNIQYF
TRBD2	TRBV6-1	TRBJ2-5	.	TGTGCCAGCAGTGTAATCTTTGGACTAGCGGACCAAGAGACCCAGTACTTC	CASSVIFGLADQETQYF
TRBD1	TRBV5-1	TRBJ1-1	.	TGCGCCAGCAGAGGGGGCTTGAACACTGAAGCTTTCTTT	CASRGGLNTEAFF
.	TRBV27	TRBJ2-2	.	TGTGCCAGCAGTCCCTGGGGCTTCGGGGGGGAGCTGTTTTTT	CASSPWGFGGELFF
.	TRBV28	TRBJ1-1	.	TGTGCCAGCAGTTTAGATTTTCGCAGGGAAGCTTTCTTT	CASSLDFRREAFF
.	TRBV29-1	TRBJ1-1	.	TGCAGCGTTGCTTTAGCGGGACATCAGAAAGGGACTGAAGCTTTCTTT	CSVALAGHQKGTEAFF
TRBD1	TRBV6-5	TRBJ1-2	.	TGTGCCAGCAGAAGTACGACAGGGAACTATGGCTACACCTTC	CASRSTTGNYGYTF
.	TRBV5-1	TRBJ1-4	.	TGCGCCAGCAGCGAAGACAGGACTAATGAAAAACTGTTTTTT	CASSEDRTNEKLFF
.	TRBV6-1	TRBJ1-6	.	TGTGCCAGCAGTGAAGGAGGGTTTAATTCACCCCTCCACTTT	CASSEGGFNSPLHF
TRBD1	TRBV5-1	TRBJ2-5	.	TGCGCCAGCAGCCCCAGGACAGGGAGAGGTGGAGAGACCCAGTACTTC	CASSPRTGRGGETQYF
.	TRBV5-4	TRBJ2-1	.	TGTGCCAGCGCCCACCAGGACACCCCCTACAATGAGCAGTTCTTC	CASAHQDTPYNEQFF
.	TRBV25-1	TRBJ1-6	.	TGTGCCAGCAGTGACCCATCTCGCGGGGCCTATAATTCACCCCTCCACTTT	CASSDPSRGAYNSPLHF
TRBD1	TRBV5-6	TRBJ1-1	.	TGTGCCAGCAGCATATCTTACAGGGGAGACACTGAAGCTTTCTTT	CASSISYRGDTEAFF
.	TRBV7-9	TRBJ1-2	.	TGTGCCAGCAGCAAGAGCCGGGACACTTGGGGGTATGGCTACACCTTC	CASSKSRDTWGYGYTF
.	TRBV27	TRBJ1-5	.	TGTGCCAGCAGTTTGAGCAGGGGAAATCAGCCCCAGCATTTT	CASSLSRGNQPQHF
TRBD1	TRBV5-5	TRBJ2-2	.	TGTGCCAGCAGCTTGGACGGGACAGTGAACACCGGGGAGCTGTTTTTT	CASSLDGTVNTGELFF
.	TRBV28	TRBJ1-2	.	TGTGCCAGCAGTTATGACAATGGCTACACCTTC	CASSYDNGYTF
TRBD1	TRBV7-2	TRBJ1-6	.	TGTGCCAGCAGCGTGACAGGGGGGGATAATTCACCCCTCCACTTT	CASSVTGGDNSPLHF
TRBD2	TRBV7-8	TRBJ2-1	once	TGTGCCAGCAGCTTTCAGCGGGGGGCGTACAATGAGCAGTTCTTC	CASSFQRGAYNEQFF
TRBD2	TRBV3-1/TRBV3-2	TRBJ2-3	.	TGTGCCAGCAGCGGACGGGGGGCAGATACGCAGTATTTT	CASSGRGADTQYF
.	TRBV27	TRBJ1-1	.	TGTGCCAGCAGTTCGTTCGGCAATGGAGGTGGCACTGAAGCTTTCTTT	CASSSFGNGGGTEAFF
TRBD2	TRBV5-5	TRBJ2-1	.	TGTGCCAGCAGTGGACGGGAGGGGCGGAACCAGTTCTTC	CASSGREGRNQFF
.	TRBV29-1	TRBJ2-3	.	TGCAGCGTTGGGTATCCAGGTACTAGCACAGATACGCAGTATTTT	CSVGYPGTSTDTQYF
.	TRBV25-1	TRBJ1-1	.	TGTGCCAGAGAGGGAGGGAACACTGAAGCTTTCTTT	CAREGGNTEAFF
TRBD2	TRBV2	TRBJ2-1	.	TGTGCCAGCAGTCCCACTAGCGGGGGGGTACATGAGCAGTTCTTC	CASSPTSGGVHEQFF
.	TRBV12-3/TRBV12-4	TRBJ1-1	.	TGTGCCAGCACCAGACTAAACAGTGAAGCTTTCTTT	CASTRLNSEAFF
.	TRBV11-2	TRBJ1-1	.	TGTGCCAGCAGCCGATTGGGGGGTGAAGCTTTCTTT	CASSRLGGEAFF
TRBD1	TRBV7-2	TRBJ1-1	.	TGTGCCAGCAGCCTACAGGGGCACACTGAAGCTTTCTTT	CASSLQGHTEAFF
TRBD2	TRBV7-3	TRBJ2-3	.	TGTGCCAGCAGCTTACAGCCGGGACTATCCACAGATACGCAGTATTTT	CASSLQPGLSTDTQYF
.	TRBV7-2	TRBJ2-5	.	TGTGCCAGCAGCGAGGTCTACTCGGCCGCCCAGTACTTC	CASSEVYSAAQYF
.	TRBV5-4	TRBJ1-1	.	TGTGCCACCCAGACCAGGGGTGGCACTGAAGCTTTCTTT	CATQTRGGTEAFF
.	TRBV5-1	TRBJ1-6	few	TGCGCCAGCAGCTTGGCAGTCCAATCCAATTCACCCCTCCACTTT	CASSLAVQSNSPLHF
TRBD1	TRBV5-8	TRBJ1-5	.	TGTGCCAGCAGCTTTCCAGACAGGGGGCGAAAAAATCAGCCCCAGCATTTT	CASSFPDRGRKNQPQHF
TRBD1	TRBV7-2	TRBJ1-4	.	TGTGCCAGCAGCTTAGCGCGGGACAGGGAGGGTGAAAAACTGTTTTTT	CASSLARDREGEKLFF
.	TRBV30	TRBJ1-2	.	TGTGCCTGGACCAGAGTACAGACCAACTATGGCTACACCTTC	CAWTRVQTNYGYTF
.	TRBV15	TRBJ1-5	.	TGTGCCACCAGCTCATCGGGGAGGGGTTCGAGCAATCAGCCCCAGCATTTT	CATSSSGRGSSNQPQHF
.	TRBV7-2	TRBJ2-3	.	TGTGCCAGCAGCTTACCGGATACGCAGTATTTT	CASSLPDTQYF
.	TRBV5-6	TRBJ2-2	.	TGTGCCAGCAGCTTGGGGAGAGGCTCGTACGCCGGGGAGCTGTTTTTT	CASSLGRGSYAGELFF
.	TRBV2	TRBJ2-2	.	TGTGCCAGCATTGCGGTCTTTCCCAGGGAGCTGTTTTTT	CASIAVFPRELFF
.	TRBV5-1	TRBJ1-1	.	TGCGCCAGCAGCTTCACAGCAGGCCCCCAGGCCCTTGAAGCTTTCTTT	CASSFTAGPQALEAFF
.	TRBV7-2	TRBJ2-1	.	TGTGCCAGCAGCTTAGCCCGTCCGACTAGCAATGAGCAGTTCTTC	CASSLARPTSNEQFF
.	TRBV20-1	TRBJ1-2	.	TGCAGTGCTAGTAAAGGGGATCCGAGCTATGGCTACACCTTC	CSASKGDPSYGYTF